These T cell receptor beta chains were read from a single sample in a study of cytomegalovirus exposure and HLA in healthy donors. Clones were read by immunoSEQ multiplex PCR, and TCRdb kept only the in-frame ones, dropping some. The specimen's table records about 34,000 clones. Sequenced sample: PBMCs. Receptors originate from a woman between 35 and 50 years old in good health and CMV-seropositive. The CDR3 runs from the conserved cysteine through the conserved F or W. The D gene is left open where the match is weak. Some rows have no size entry. The others give once, few or many, or a class for an expanded clone.

clone_size: NA
d_call: TRBD2
j_call: TRBJ2-1
v_call: TRBV5-8
cdr3_aa: CASSPPTSGIYNEQFF
cdr3_nt: TGTGCCAGCAGCCCCCCGACTAGCGGAATCTACAATGAGCAGTTCTTC

clone_size: NA
d_call: TRBD1
j_call: TRBJ2-5
v_call: TRBV18
cdr3_aa: CASSPRTGIETQYF
cdr3_nt: TGTGCCAGCTCACCGCGGACAGGGATAGAGACCCAGTACTTC

clone_size: NA
d_call: TRBD2
j_call: TRBJ2-1
v_call: TRBV7-9
cdr3_aa: CASSSPGTSGRAKQFF
cdr3_nt: TGTGCCAGCAGCTCGCCCGGGACTAGCGGGAGGGCCAAGCAGTTCTTC

clone_size: NA
d_call: TRBD1
j_call: TRBJ2-3
v_call: TRBV5-1
cdr3_aa: CASSLQGDTDTQYF
cdr3_nt: TGCGCCAGCAGTCTCCAGGGGGACACAGATACGCAGTATTTT

clone_size: NA
d_call: NA
j_call: TRBJ2-7
v_call: TRBV2
cdr3_aa: CASTPSGRQYF
cdr3_nt: TGTGCCAGCACCCCCTCCGGGAGGCAGTACTTC

clone_size: NA
d_call: NA
j_call: TRBJ2-5
v_call: TRBV5-1
cdr3_aa: CASSSQGWEETQYF
cdr3_nt: TGCGCCAGTTCATCCCAGGGGTGGGAAGAGACCCAGTACTTC

clone_size: NA
d_call: TRBD1
j_call: TRBJ1-2
v_call: TRBV18
cdr3_aa: CASSPGTGLGGYTF
cdr3_nt: TGTGCCAGCTCACCAGGGACAGGGCTTGGGGGCTACACCTTC

clone_size: medium-sized
d_call: TRBD1
j_call: TRBJ1-3
v_call: TRBV2
cdr3_aa: CASSPISPGTVDSGNTIYF
cdr3_nt: TGTGCCAGCAGTCCAATAAGTCCCGGGACAGTCGACTCTGGAAACACCATATATTTT

clone_size: NA
d_call: NA
j_call: TRBJ2-3
v_call: TRBV19
cdr3_aa: CASSMESGTQYF
cdr3_nt: TGTGCCAGTAGTATGGAGTCGGGTACGCAGTATTTT

clone_size: NA
d_call: TRBD1
j_call: TRBJ2-3
v_call: TRBV20-1
cdr3_aa: CSTDRGDTQYF
cdr3_nt: TGCAGTACGGACAGGGGGGATACGCAGTATTTT

clone_size: NA
d_call: TRBD2
j_call: TRBJ2-4
v_call: TRBV5-6
cdr3_aa: CASTLAGGKNIQYF
cdr3_nt: TGTGCCAGCACCTTAGCGGGAGGGAAAAACATTCAGTACTTC

clone_size: NA
d_call: TRBD1
j_call: TRBJ2-7
v_call: TRBV27
cdr3_aa: CASSPRTGGTYEQYF
cdr3_nt: TGTGCCAGCAGTCCCCGGACAGGGGGTACCTACGAGCAGTACTTC

clone_size: NA
d_call: NA
j_call: TRBJ1-2
v_call: TRBV27
cdr3_aa: CASSSTFTGSEGYTF
cdr3_nt: TGTGCCAGCAGTTCCACTTTTACAGGGTCTGAGGGCTACACCTTC

clone_size: NA
d_call: TRBD1
j_call: TRBJ2-7
v_call: TRBV27
cdr3_aa: CASSNVGTGYSEQYF
cdr3_nt: TGTGCCAGCAGTAACGTGGGGACAGGGTACTCCGAGCAGTACTTC

clone_size: NA
d_call: TRBD2
j_call: TRBJ2-7
v_call: TRBV10-3
cdr3_aa: CAISESLAGAEQYF
cdr3_nt: TGTGCCATCAGTGAGTCACTAGCGGGGGCCGAGCAGTACTTC

clone_size: NA
d_call: TRBD1
j_call: TRBJ1-2
v_call: TRBV18
cdr3_aa: CASSPRTGANGYTF
cdr3_nt: TGTGCCAGCTCACCACGAACAGGGGCCAATGGCTACACCTTC

clone_size: NA
d_call: TRBD2
j_call: TRBJ2-7
v_call: TRBV29-1
cdr3_aa: CSVVSSGAYEQYF
cdr3_nt: TGCAGCGTTGTCAGTAGCGGGGCCTACGAGCAGTACTTC

clone_size: NA
d_call: NA
j_call: TRBJ2-2
v_call: TRBV5-1
cdr3_aa: CASSSYTGELFF
cdr3_nt: TGCGCCAGCAGCTCATACACCGGGGAGCTGTTTTTT

clone_size: NA
d_call: TRBD1
j_call: TRBJ1-1
v_call: TRBV30
cdr3_aa: CAWSVWTGGLGTEAFF
cdr3_nt: TGTGCCTGGAGTGTTTGGACAGGGGGCTTGGGCACTGAAGCTTTCTTT

clone_size: NA
d_call: TRBD1
j_call: TRBJ2-7
v_call: TRBV5-6
cdr3_aa: CASSQGAIYEQYF
cdr3_nt: TGTGCCAGCAGCCAGGGGGCGATCTACGAGCAGTACTTC

clone_size: NA
d_call: NA
j_call: TRBJ2-1
v_call: TRBV6-5
cdr3_aa: CASRPGAGQNEQFF
cdr3_nt: TGTGCCAGCAGACCCGGGGCGGGGCAAAATGAGCAGTTCTTC

clone_size: NA
d_call: TRBD1
j_call: TRBJ1-1
v_call: TRBV6-5
cdr3_aa: CASSYHRGQTEAFF
cdr3_nt: TGTGCCAGTTCCTACCACAGGGGGCAAACTGAAGCTTTCTTT

clone_size: NA
d_call: NA
j_call: TRBJ1-1
v_call: TRBV28
cdr3_aa: CASTRVISENTEAFF
cdr3_nt: TGTGCCAGCACGAGAGTTATTTCCGAGAACACTGAAGCTTTCTTT

clone_size: NA
d_call: TRBD2
j_call: TRBJ2-7
v_call: TRBV29-1
cdr3_aa: CSGVTSGTYEQYF
cdr3_nt: TGCAGCGGGGTGACTAGCGGGACCTACGAGCAGTACTTC

clone_size: NA
d_call: TRBD2
j_call: TRBJ2-5
v_call: TRBV13
cdr3_aa: CASSTGLAGVGEETQYF
cdr3_nt: TGTGCCAGCAGCACGGGACTAGCGGGAGTTGGGGAGGAGACCCAGTACTTC

clone_size: NA
d_call: TRBD2
j_call: TRBJ2-1
v_call: TRBV2
cdr3_aa: CASSDEGLVNEQFF
cdr3_nt: TGTGCCAGCAGTGACGAGGGACTAGTCAATGAGCAGTTCTTC

clone_size: NA
d_call: TRBD2
j_call: TRBJ2-1
v_call: TRBV2
cdr3_aa: CASTRLAGGPSRQFF
cdr3_nt: TGTGCCAGCACAAGACTAGCGGGAGGCCCATCCCGGCAGTTCTTC

clone_size: NA
d_call: NA
j_call: TRBJ1-1
v_call: TRBV18
cdr3_aa: CASSRGGLVNTEAFF
cdr3_nt: TGTGCCAGCTCACGGGGAGGGTTGGTGAACACTGAAGCTTTCTTT

clone_size: NA
d_call: NA
j_call: TRBJ1-1
v_call: TRBV4-3
cdr3_aa: CASSPDPFGGNTEAFF
cdr3_nt: TGCGCCAGCAGCCCCGACCCTTTCGGGGGGAACACTGAAGCTTTCTTT

clone_size: NA
d_call: TRBD2
j_call: TRBJ2-4
v_call: TRBV9
cdr3_aa: CASSASGSAAKNIQYF
cdr3_nt: TGTGCCAGCAGCGCTAGCGGGAGTGCGGCCAAAAACATTCAGTACTTC

clone_size: NA
d_call: NA
j_call: TRBJ2-1
v_call: TRBV5-1
cdr3_aa: CASSLNGYNEQFF
cdr3_nt: TGCGCCAGCAGCTTAAACGGTTACAATGAGCAGTTCTTC

clone_size: NA
d_call: NA
j_call: TRBJ1-5
v_call: TRBV30
cdr3_aa: CAWSVGGSNQPQHF
cdr3_nt: TGTGCCTGGAGTGTGGGAGGTAGCAATCAGCCCCAGCATTTT

clone_size: NA
d_call: NA
j_call: TRBJ1-2
v_call: TRBV10-2
cdr3_aa: CASRKSLNRDYGYTF
cdr3_nt: TGCGCCAGCAGAAAGAGCTTGAACAGGGACTATGGCTACACCTTC